The subject of this entry is one TCR beta chain. The record originates from a study of cytomegalovirus exposure and HLA in healthy donors. The V end lost 0 bases, the J end lost 3 bases, and 6 bases lay between the germline ends. This CDR3 is built from 12 residues. CDR1 is GTSNPN, CDR2 SVGIG, per germline (reference sequence). The PCR used 60 Vbeta and 13 Jbeta primers. As processed by the authors: Unique TCR beta chains totaled 65 million to 95 million in a later count, with around 10 million of them shared. Generated by immunoSEQ multiplex PCR, the TCRdb table keeps only in-frame clones and is missing some. V, J and clone size are taken as reported in that table, and D and trimming were inferred from the DNA itself. The sample carries around 130,000 clones, 8% to 9.5% recorded once.

The sequenced sample was PBMCs. This sequence joins TRBV30 and TRBJ2-7; D is ambiguous. The sequence was collected from a man aged 40-50 years in good health and CMV-seronegative. CDR3 residues: CAWSVTNYEQYF. The CDR3 DNA follows: TGTGCCTGGAGTGTGACAAACTACGAGCAGTACTTC.